The clone carrying this T cell receptor beta chain has only a few counts. Other DNA sequences of this sample code for an identical CDR3. This sample stems from a study of beta chain features in type 1 diabetes. The isolated RNA, all of it, was reverse transcribed, so expressed TCRB transcripts were what got sequenced. The assay was immunoSEQ multiplex PCR, and TCRdb's table has in-frame clones only and misses some. The sample consists of under 500,000 clones, approximately 28% of them appearing once. Germline V gene sequence: CDR1 SEHNR, CDR2 FQNEAQ (reference sequence). Trimming left V 4 bases short and J 5 bases short, with 5 bases between. The CDR3 has 11 residues.

Sequenced sample: naive CD4+ T cells from blood. The rearrangement joins TRBV7-9 to TRBJ2-5; no clear D gene. This receptor was obtained from a man aged 18 to 35 in good health. In DNA, the CDR3 is TGTGCCAGCAGCTCTGGGGAGACCCAGTACTTC. As protein: CASSSGETQYF.